The T cell receptor (beta chain) under discussion was sequenced for a study of molecular identifiers for immune sequencing clone quantification. CDR1 and CDR2 from the germline V gene are SEHNR and FQNEAQ (reference sequence). The CDR3 has 16 residues. With V trimmed by 6 bases and J by 7 bases, 12 bases remained unmatched. Using a CD8+CD4-CCR7+CD45RA+ phenotype, naive CD8 T cells were sorted. TCRdb re-analysed the PCR reads in MiXCR, keeping a single row per CDR3 protein. In the table there are about 630,000 distinct CDR3 sequences, 25% of which are singletons. This clonotype was counted a few times. The antigen is unknown. General study findings and limits: Jurkat TCR RNA that was spiked in from one cell was reportedly detectable among one million naive cells. Whereas clones above 20 RNA copies held under 1% of naive-cell molecules, they held over 98% of effector molecules.

V usage is TRBV7-9 and J usage is TRBJ2-3, with 11 nucleotides matching TRBD2. Material: naive CD8+ T cells from blood, with Jurkat cell RNA spiked in. As to subset: FACS-sorted CD8+CD4-CCR7+CD45RA+ naive T cells. The origin of this receptor is a human donor in good health. Some libraries in this study had Jurkat cell RNA spiked in. Here the CDR3 DNA reads TGTGCCAGCAGAGACGATAGCGGGGGGGTTGTCCATACGCAGTATTTT. It yields the protein CASRDDSGGVVHTQYF.